Listed below are T cell receptor beta chains from one sample, sequenced in a study of immune cell composition in non-small cell lung cancer. Clones were read by immunoSEQ multiplex PCR, and TCRdb kept only the in-frame ones, dropping some. The sample shows some 3,500 clones, about three quarters of them seen only once. Input material: non-adjacent lung tissue. The receptors were gathered from a human donor with non-small cell lung cancer. Each CDR3 is given with its conserved first and last residue. D genes are given only for firm matches. Not every row has a clone size; where given, it reads once, few, many or a size class.

D,size,V,J,CDR3,DNA
TRBD1,NA,TRBV10-3,TRBJ1-2,CAISDQGARVKYGYTF,TGTGCCATCAGTGATCAGGGGGCGCGCGTAAAATATGGCTACACCTTC
TRBD2,NA,TRBV5-1,TRBJ2-3,CASSARTSEADTQYF,TGCGCCAGCAGCGCCCGGACTAGCGAGGCAGATACGCAGTATTTT
NA,NA,TRBV5-1,TRBJ2-3,CASSLASRASTDTQYF,TGCGCCAGCAGCTTGGCGTCGAGGGCTAGCACAGATACGCAGTATTTT
TRBD1,NA,TRBV18,TRBJ1-2,CASSPRDRTYGYTF,TGTGCCAGCTCACCCCGGGACAGGACTTATGGCTACACCTTC
NA,NA,TRBV4-1,TRBJ1-2,CASSHEGRGYGYTF,TGCGCCAGCAGCCACGAAGGGAGGGGCTATGGCTACACCTTC
NA,NA,TRBV5-1,TRBJ2-2,CASSLVGLDTGELFF,TGCGCCAGCAGCTTGGTGGGGCTTGACACCGGGGAGCTGTTTTTT
TRBD1,NA,TRBV2,TRBJ2-1,CASSVRQGDNEQFF,TGTGCCAGCAGTGTTAGACAGGGTGACAATGAGCAGTTCTTC
NA,NA,TRBV21-1,TRBJ2-3,CASSKALLWCDWSWFTVGTQYF,TGTGCCAGCAGCAAAGCGCTTTTGTGGTGTGATTGGAGTTGGTTTACGGTGGGTACGCAGTATTTT
NA,NA,TRBV19,TRBJ2-1,CASTPTGTPPVGSYNEQFF,TGTGCCAGTACCCCAACAGGGACCCCTCCTGTGGGCTCCTACAATGAGCAGTTCTTC
TRBD1,NA,TRBV6-5,TRBJ2-7,CASSSRPGGVEQYF,TGTGCCAGCAGTTCGCGGCCAGGGGGCGTCGAGCAGTACTTC
NA,once,TRBV25-1,TRBJ2-7,CASSAQIWSSYEQYF,TGTGCCAGCAGTGCCCAGATCTGGTCTTCCTACGAGCAGTACTTC
NA,NA,TRBV2,TRBJ1-1,CASSSGNTEAFF,TGTGCCAGCAGCTCAGGGAACACTGAAGCTTTCTTT
NA,NA,TRBV5-1,TRBJ2-2,CASSLDGFSTGELFF,TGCGCCAGCAGCTTGGATGGCTTTTCTACCGGGGAGCTGTTTTTT
TRBD1,NA,TRBV27,TRBJ1-2,CASSLLPDRGYGYTF,TGTGCCAGCAGTTTACTCCCGGACAGGGGCTATGGCTACACCTTC
NA,few,TRBV5-5,TRBJ2-7,CASSLTGLYEQYF,TGTGCCAGCAGCTTGACAGGGCTCTACGAGCAGTACTTC
TRBD2,NA,TRBV10-1,TRBJ2-3,CASSISGGPADTQYF,TGCGCCAGCAGTATTTCGGGGGGGCCCGCAGATACGCAGTATTTT
NA,NA,TRBV7-2,TRBJ2-5,CASSLRLGGMNLETQYF,TGTGCCAGCAGCTTACGTTTGGGGGGAATGAACCTAGAGACCCAGTACTTC
NA,NA,TRBV21-1,TRBJ2-1,CASSKGVAGGLGEQFF,TGTGCCAGCAGCAAAGGGGTAGCGGGAGGATTGGGTGAGCAGTTCTTC
NA,NA,TRBV7-9,TRBJ2-3,CASSWSGSTDTQYF,TGTGCCAGCAGCTGGAGCGGCTCCACAGATACGCAGTATTTT
NA,NA,TRBV4-1,TRBJ1-5,CASSQSGCGQPQHF,TGCGCCAGCAGCCAGTCAGGGTGTGGACAGCCCCAGCATTTT
NA,large,TRBV19,TRBJ2-1,CASSPSVASYNEQFF,TGTGCCAGTAGTCCTAGCGTCGCTTCCTACAATGAGCAGTTCTTC
TRBD1,NA,TRBV14,TRBJ2-1,CASSPWGQGGHNEQFF,TGTGCCAGCAGCCCCTGGGGACAGGGGGGCCACAATGAGCAGTTCTTC
NA,few,TRBV30,TRBJ2-4,CAWSVLEGVPAKNIQYF,TGTGCCTGGAGTGTATTAGAGGGAGTTCCAGCCAAAAACATTCAGTACTTC
NA,NA,TRBV5-8,TRBJ1-2,CASSQGQRDGGYTF,TGTGCCAGCAGCCAGGGCCAAAGGGATGGTGGCTACACCTTC
TRBD1,NA,TRBV11-1,TRBJ1-1,CASSLGRGQAEAFF,TGTGCCAGCAGCTTAGGTAGGGGACAGGCTGAAGCTTTCTTT
TRBD1,once,TRBV10-2,TRBJ2-5,CASLTPTGGLSETQYF,TGCGCCAGTCTTACGCCGACAGGGGGGCTTTCAGAGACCCAGTACTTC
NA,few,TRBV29-1,TRBJ2-7,CSVLGGTGLYEQYF,TGCAGCGTCCTTGGGGGGACTGGTCTCTACGAGCAGTACTTC
TRBD2,NA,TRBV7-9,TRBJ2-5,CASSLETTSGKETQYF,TGTGCCAGCAGCTTAGAGACGACTAGCGGAAAAGAGACCCAGTACTTC
NA,NA,TRBV7-2,TRBJ2-3,CASSLVSGIRDTQYF,TGTGCCAGCAGCTTAGTGTCGGGGATTCGCGATACGCAGTATTTT
TRBD1,medium-sized,TRBV11-2,TRBJ1-1,CASSLGTGPTEAFF,TGTGCCAGCAGCTTAGGGACAGGGCCCACTGAAGCTTTCTTT
TRBD2,NA,TRBV9,TRBJ2-3,CASSVGTSGATDTQYF,TGTGCCAGCAGCGTCGGGACTAGCGGGGCGACAGATACGCAGTATTTT
TRBD2,NA,TRBV5-5,TRBJ2-5,CASSLGEGRRQETQYF,TGTGCCAGCAGCTTGGGGGAGGGACGTAGACAAGAGACCCAGTACTTC
TRBD1,NA,TRBV5-6,TRBJ1-4,CASSSNPDRVGEKLFF,TGTGCCAGCAGCTCAAATCCGGACAGGGTGGGTGAAAAACTGTTTTTT
TRBD2,NA,TRBV4-1,TRBJ2-7,CASIYLSPPLSSGGPLTYEQYF,TGCGCCAGCATCTACCTTTCCCCCCCCCTCTCTAGCGGGGGGCCCCTTACCTACGAGCAGTACTTC
NA,few,TRBV19,TRBJ1-5,CASSVDSSNQPQHF,TGTGCCAGTAGTGTTGACAGTAGCAATCAGCCCCAGCATTTT
TRBD2,NA,TRBV7-9,TRBJ2-5,CASSSTGTSGGETQYF,TGTGCCAGCAGCTCTACCGGGACTAGCGGGGGGGAGACCCAGTACTTC
TRBD2,NA,TRBV28,TRBJ2-7,CASSSTSGIYEQYF,TGTGCCAGCAGTTCGACTAGCGGTATCTACGAGCAGTACTTC
NA,NA,TRBV5-4,TRBJ2-7,CASSFGTNRGEQYF,TGTGCCAGCAGCTTCGGCACGAATAGGGGGGAGCAGTACTTC
NA,NA,TRBV19,TRBJ2-3,CASSMSSGSARTDTQYF,TGTGCCAGTAGTATGAGTAGTGGGAGTGCGAGAACAGATACGCAGTATTTT
TRBD1,NA,TRBV11-1,TRBJ2-7,CASTVQTGQVPYEQYF,TGTGCCAGCACCGTACAAACGGGACAGGTTCCTTACGAGCAGTACTTC
NA,NA,TRBV11-2,TRBJ2-7,CATEGDSYEQYF,TGTGCCACCGAGGGAGATTCCTACGAGCAGTACTTC
NA,NA,TRBV19,TRBJ1-3,CASSPQRVAGNTIYF,TGTGCCAGTAGTCCCCAGCGGGTAGCTGGAAACACCATATATTTT
NA,NA,TRBV19,TRBJ1-1,CASSIDQGGATEAFF,TGTGCCAGTAGTATAGATCAGGGCGGCGCAACTGAAGCTTTCTTT
NA,few,TRBV20-1,TRBJ1-1,CSAIVNTEAFF,TGCAGTGCTATCGTAAACACTGAAGCTTTCTTT
NA,once,TRBV7-9,TRBJ1-2,CASSLGDLANYGYTF,TGTGCCAGCAGCTTAGGGGACTTGGCCAACTATGGCTACACCTTC
NA,NA,TRBV5-5,TRBJ1-4,CASCTGGAFPNEKLFF,TGTGCCAGCTGCACCGGGGGGGCCTTCCCTAATGAAAAACTGTTTTTT
TRBD2,NA,TRBV5-4,TRBJ2-7,CASSLLAGENEQYF,TGTGCCAGCAGCTTGTTAGCGGGAGAAAACGAGCAGTACTTC
NA,NA,TRBV7-9,TRBJ1-2,CASSLTLTRRGNYGYTF,TGTGCCAGCAGCTTAACTTTAACACGACGAGGGAACTATGGCTACACCTTC
NA,few,TRBV5-1,TRBJ1-5,CASSLEGMRQPQHF,TGCGCCAGCAGCTTAGAGGGTATGAGGCAGCCCCAGCATTTT
TRBD2,NA,TRBV11-1,TRBJ2-2,CASSRDGLAGWAGELFF,TGTGCCAGCAGCCGAGACGGACTAGCGGGATGGGCCGGGGAGCTGTTTTTT
TRBD1,NA,TRBV29-1,TRBJ1-1,CSVSDRASGTEAFF,TGCAGCGTCAGCGACAGGGCCTCGGGCACTGAAGCTTTCTTT
NA,few,TRBV7-8,TRBJ1-1,CASSPSYTEAFF,TGTGCCAGCAGCCCCTCCTACACTGAAGCTTTCTTT
NA,NA,TRBV10-3,TRBJ2-5,CAISERSETQYF,TGTGCCATCAGCGAAAGAAGCGAGACCCAGTACTTC
TRBD1,NA,TRBV18,TRBJ2-3,CASSLGTGVTDTQYF,TGTGCCAGCTCACTTGGGACAGGGGTCACAGATACGCAGTATTTT
TRBD2,few,TRBV15,TRBJ2-7,CATSREGTSGGEQYF,TGTGCCACCAGCAGAGAGGGGACTAGCGGAGGCGAGCAGTACTTC